A single TCR beta chain is shown here with its context. The method was immunoSEQ multiplex PCR; TCRdb's version includes in-frame clones alone and lacks a portion of them. The repertoire consists of a few hundred thousand clones, with 70% to 85% occurring once and the leading ten covering 1.1%. This record belongs to a study of blood T cell repertoires in COVID-19. Germline CDR1 is SGHTS and CDR2 is YDEGEE. The CDR3 covers 15 residues. V was pared by 1 base and J by 0 bases, with 8 bases between. Sequencing was carried out using peripheral blood. The source is a human donor with acute or convalescent COVID-19. The donor label of this sample is uncertain. This sequence joins TRBV5-8 and TRBJ2-4; no clear D. The CDR3: CASSLTRVAKNIQYF. CDR3 nucleotides: TGTGCCAGCAGCTTGACGAGAGTAGCCAAAAACATTCAGTACTTC.